This T cell receptor beta chain was documented in a study of blood T cell repertoires in COVID-19. For the study at large: Sites in the United States, Italy and Spain provided acute and convalescent COVID-19 samples.

Using immunoSEQ multiplex PCR, the repertoire was profiled, and TCRdb retains in-frame clones only, with some absent. The sample has 200,000 to 300,000 clones; 80% to 90% are singletons. CDR3 length equals 15 residues. Trimming stripped 4 bases from V and 4 bases from J, with 14 bases between. The V gene's germline CDR1 is SGHNT and CDR2 YENEEA. The clonotype was recovered from a woman aged 80 or older with COVID-19, enrolled during active disease. Sequencing was performed on peripheral blood. The chain joins TRBV11-3 to TRBJ2-1, with TRBD2 as a possible D gene (6 bases). CDR3 coding DNA: TGTGCCAGCAGCTCCCGGCCGGGGGTTTACAATGAGCAGTTCTTC. Translated, it gives CASSSRPGVYNEQFF.